Presented here are 14 T cell receptor beta chains from one specimen sequenced in a study of spatial heterogeneity in lung cancer. Sample time point: sample taken at primary tumor resection. MiXCR, run by TCRdb on the 5' RACE reads, gives a single entry per CDR3 protein. The repertoire holds more than 80,000 distinct CDR3 sequences, with approximately 12% as singletons. The sample in question was PBMCs, obtained at surgery. These receptors came from a male donor with early-stage non-small cell lung cancer.

The genes are TRBV28 and TRBJ2-1; TRBD1 agrees at 8 bases. The germline CDR1 and CDR2 sequences are MDHEN and SYDVKM. The CDR3 has 14 amino acids. Germline trimming cut 5 bases from V and 4 bases from J; bases unmatched to any gene: 4. The CDR3 is CASSTGGEYNEQFF. In DNA form, the CDR3 reads TGTGCCAGCAGTACAGGGGGAGAGTACAATGAGCAGTTCTTC.

Relative to its sample, this clonotype is medium-sized. The rearrangement joins TRBV5-1 to TRBJ1-3, with TRBD1 matching over 9 bases. CDR1 is SGHRS and CDR2 is YFSETQ in the germline V gene. The CDR3 runs 15 residues. The junction had 4 bases not matched to a gene; V was cut back by 0 bases and J by 6 bases. The CDR3 sequence is CASSLGDRAENTIYF. In nucleotides, the CDR3 is TGCGCCAGCAGCTTGGGGGACAGGGCCGAAAACACCATATATTTT.

The CDR3 sequence: CASSLARRLAGGRDTQYF. The DNA for the CDR3 is TGTGCCAGCAGCTTAGCGCGAAGACTAGCGGGAGGGAGAGATACGCAGTATTTT. The chain carries TRBV7-2 and TRBJ2-3; 14 bases fit TRBD2. The CDR3 length is 18 residues. V was pared by 0 bases and J by 5 bases, with 7 bases of the junction left unmatched. CDR1 SGHTA and CDR2 FQGNSA come from the germline V gene. Based on the CDR3 plus reference TRBV7-2 and TRBJ2-3, the full variable domain is GAGVSQSPSNKVTEKGKDVELRCDPISGHTALYWYRQSLGQGLEFLIYFQGNSAPDKSGLPSDRFSAERTGGSVSTLTIQRTQQEDSAVYLCASSLARRLAGGRDTQYFGPGTRLTVL.

This chain connects TRBV29-1 to TRBJ1-5; D possibly corresponds to TRBD1 (5 bases). The CDR3 has 13 residues. The V and J ends lost 4 bases and 2 bases respectively, with 9 bases between them. Germline CDR1 is SQVTM and CDR2 is ANQGSEA. CDR3 DNA: TGCAGCGTTGGGCAGGGAGGCAATCAGCCCCAGCATTTT. Translation gives CSVGQGGNQPQHF.

The chain uses TRBV7-2 and TRBJ1-5; maybe TRBD1 (6 bases). CDR3 length: 16 amino acids. The V end lost 2 bases, the J end lost 0 bases, and 11 bases lay between the germline ends. The germline V gene has CDR1 SGHTA and CDR2 FQGNSA. The CDR3 protein is CASSLMGGLSNQPQHF. The DNA of the CDR3 is TGTGCCAGCAGCTTAATGGGGGGCCTTAGCAATCAGCCCCAGCATTTT.

This clonotype has just a few counts. The rearrangement uses TRBV5-1 and TRBJ2-5, with D tentatively TRBD1 (6 bases). Germline lookup yields CDR1 SGHRS and CDR2 YFSETQ. Trimming cost V 4 bases and J 4 bases, with 20 bases left between them. The CDR3 covers 16 residues. The CDR3: CASSLRTVVTGETQYF. DNA for the CDR3: TGCGCCAGCAGCCTTCGGACAGTGGTAACGGGAGAGACCCAGTACTTC.

This clonotype was observed a few times. The chain employs TRBV11-1 and TRBJ1-4, with D unresolved. V lost 5 bases and J lost 0, with 16 bases in between. The germline V gene has CDR1 SGHAT and CDR2 FQDESV (reference sequence). This CDR3 contains 17 residues. The DNA of the CDR3 is TGTGCCAGCAGCCCTAGAGGACGGAGGTCAACTAATGAAAAACTGTTTTTT. This encodes CASSPRGRRSTNEKLFF.

J is TRBJ2-2 and V is TRBV27; tentatively, D is TRBD1 (5 bases). Trimming pared 5 bases from V and 0 bases from J, leaving 13 bases between. Per germline, CDR1 MNHEY and CDR2 SMNVEV (reference sequence). This CDR3 contains 16 residues. The CDR3 spells CASSPLTAANTGELFF. The CDR3 nucleotides are TGTGCCAGCAGTCCACTGACAGCCGCGAACACCGGGGAGCTGTTTTTT.

The gene calls are TRBV9 and TRBJ2-5; TRBD2 is a possible D gene (6 bases). Looked up from germline, CDR1 is SGDLS and CDR2 is YYNGEE. This CDR3 is built from 15 residues. The V and J ends lost 0 bases and 2 bases respectively, with 11 bases between them. The CDR3 nucleotides are TGTGCCAGCAGCGTAGGACATGGGAGGCAAGAGACCCAGTACTTC. It translates to CASSVGHGRQETQYF.

This chain joins TRBV5-1 and TRBJ2-7; TRBD1 matches at 11 bases. CDR3 length equals 13 residues. J lost 5 bases, V lost 4 bases, and 2 bases had no gene match. Germline loops: CDR1 SGHRS, CDR2 YFSETQ. The CDR3 sequence is CASSRDRGNEQYF. Here the CDR3 DNA reads TGCGCCAGCAGCAGGGACAGGGGGAACGAGCAGTACTTC.

This clonotype appeared a few times. The gene calls are TRBV5-1 and TRBJ1-4; possible D gene TRBD1, 6 bases. Germline CDR1 is SGHRS and CDR2 is YFSETQ. Trimming cost V 4 bases and J 0 bases, with 13 bases left between them. The CDR3 is 16 amino acids. The CDR3: CASSLQGTATNEKLFF. CDR3 nucleotide sequence: TGCGCCAGCAGCCTACAGGGTACCGCAACTAATGAAAAACTGTTTTTT. Full variable domain (rest looked up from reference TRBV5-1 and TRBJ1-4): KAGVTQTPRYLIKTRGQQVTLSCSPISGHRSVSWYQQTPGQGLQFLFEYFSETQRNKGNFPGRFSGRQFSNSRSEMNVSTLELGDSALYLCASSLQGTATNEKLFFGSGTQLSVL.

A few counts support this clonotype. The chain employs TRBV18 and TRBJ1-1; D possibly corresponds to TRBD1 (5 bases). V lost 6 bases, J lost 1 base, and 9 bases lay in between. The CDR3 loop spans 13 amino acids. Looked up from germline, CDR1 is KGHSH and CDR2 is LQKENI. DNA of the CDR3: TGTGCCAGCTCTGGCGACAGGAACACTGAAGCTTTCTTT. It translates to CASSGDRNTEAFF.

This clonotype has ten or more counts. CDR3 sequence reads: CASSLDAHVAKNIQYF. CDR3 DNA sequence: TGTGCCAGCAGCTTAGACGCCCACGTAGCCAAAAACATTCAGTACTTC. The chain has TRBV7-2 and TRBJ2-4; D is ambiguous. The CDR3 runs 16 residues. Germline CDR1 is SGHTA and CDR2 is FQGNSA. The V gene lost 1 base and the J gene lost 0 bases, with 10 bases spanning the gap.

This clonotype was recorded a few times. The chain recombines TRBV7-2 with TRBJ2-5; D is uncertain. This CDR3 is 13 amino acids long. The germline V gene has CDR1 SGHTA and CDR2 FQGNSA. Trimming cost V 1 base and J 2 bases, with 5 bases left between them. The CDR3 protein is CASSLGVQETQYF. In nucleotides, the CDR3 is TGTGCCAGCAGCTTAGGTGTTCAAGAGACCCAGTACTTC.